Listed below are T cell receptor beta chains from one sample, sequenced in a study of cytomegalovirus exposure and HLA in healthy donors. Sequencing used immunoSEQ multiplex PCR; TCRdb keeps in-frame clones, though not all of them. The repertoire includes about 160,000 clones, roughly four fifths of them detected once, and about 13% sits in the top ten. Material for sequencing was PBMCs. The receptors shown here come from a woman aged 45 to 65 in good health and CMV-seronegative. The CDR3 runs from the conserved cysteine through the conserved F or W.

V gene	J gene	CDR3 protein
TRBV2	TRBJ2-3	CASMDPERGGPDTQYF
TRBV19	TRBJ2-3	CASSLLRGEGTDTQYF
TRBV18	TRBJ2-7	CASSPASGSYEQYF
TRBV7-2	TRBJ2-1	CASSSGTGRGVEQFF
TRBV6-5	TRBJ2-7	CASSPLGATYEQYF
TRBV11-3	TRBJ1-1	CASSLAARGEAFF
TRBV10-3	TRBJ2-1	CAISERGNEQFF
TRBV7-9	TRBJ2-5	CASSSSTGRETQYF
TRBV4-1	TRBJ2-7	CASSQVTGGTSYEQYF
TRBV7-2	TRBJ2-7	CASSLTPGLTYEQYF
TRBV29-1	TRBJ2-4	CSARTSGGLKNIQYF
TRBV29-1	TRBJ1-1	CSVGGQIAFF
TRBV18	TRBJ1-5	CASSTGGNQPQHF
TRBV4-1	TRBJ1-3	CASSQDVGGAGGNTIYF
TRBV25-1	TRBJ2-3	CASSEFGEVFSTDTQYF
TRBV5-4	TRBJ2-1	CASSLETSGYNEQFF
TRBV11-3	TRBJ2-7	CASSPSGDSYEQYF
TRBV19	TRBJ1-6	CASTSQGTGNSPLHF
TRBV27	TRBJ2-5	CASSSRAWGVQETQYF
TRBV28	TRBJ1-1	CAVGVPMNTEAFF
TRBV7-2	TRBJ2-2	CASNRDRAGELFF
TRBV5-8	TRBJ2-5	CASSHTGGETQYF
TRBV28	NA	CASRGQGDYEQYF
TRBV6-5	TRBJ2-7	CASRAGTGGLYEQYF
TRBV19	TRBJ2-5	CASSPTAGAGETQYF